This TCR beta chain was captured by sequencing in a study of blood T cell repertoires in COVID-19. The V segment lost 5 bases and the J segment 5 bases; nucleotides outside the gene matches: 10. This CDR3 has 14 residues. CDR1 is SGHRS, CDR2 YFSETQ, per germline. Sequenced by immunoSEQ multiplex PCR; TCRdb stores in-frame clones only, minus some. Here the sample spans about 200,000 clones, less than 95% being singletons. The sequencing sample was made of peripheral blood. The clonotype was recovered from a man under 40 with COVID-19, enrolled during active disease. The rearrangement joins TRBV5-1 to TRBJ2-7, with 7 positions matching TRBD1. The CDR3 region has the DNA TGCGCCAGCAGAAGACAGGGAGCGATCCACGAGCAGTACTTC. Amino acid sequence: CASRRQGAIHEQYF. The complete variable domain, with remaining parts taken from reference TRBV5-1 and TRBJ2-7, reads KAGVTQTPRYLIKTRGQQVTLSCSPISGHRSVSWYQQTPGQGLQFLFEYFSETQRNKGNFPGRFSGRQFSNSRSEMNVSTLELGDSALYLCASRRQGAIHEQYFGPGTRLTVT.